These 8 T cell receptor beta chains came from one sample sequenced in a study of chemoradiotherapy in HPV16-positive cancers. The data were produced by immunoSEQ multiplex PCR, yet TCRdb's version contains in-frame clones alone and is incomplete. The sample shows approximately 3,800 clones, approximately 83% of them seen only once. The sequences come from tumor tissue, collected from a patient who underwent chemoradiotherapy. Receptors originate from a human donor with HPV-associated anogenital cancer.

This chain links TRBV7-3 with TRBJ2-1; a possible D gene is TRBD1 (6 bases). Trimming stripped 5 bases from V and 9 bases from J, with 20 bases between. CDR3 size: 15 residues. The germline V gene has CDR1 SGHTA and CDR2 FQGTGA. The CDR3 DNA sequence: TGTGCCAGCAGCCCTCGACCAGGGGCAATGGGTGAGCAGTTCTTC. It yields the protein CASSPRPGAMGEQFF.

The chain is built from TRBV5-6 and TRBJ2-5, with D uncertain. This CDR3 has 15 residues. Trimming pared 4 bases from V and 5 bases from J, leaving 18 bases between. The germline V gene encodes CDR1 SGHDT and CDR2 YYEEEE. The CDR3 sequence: CASSLSSKSWETQYF. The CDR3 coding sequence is TGTGCCAGCAGCCTTAGTAGTAAATCTTGGGAGACCCAGTACTTC.

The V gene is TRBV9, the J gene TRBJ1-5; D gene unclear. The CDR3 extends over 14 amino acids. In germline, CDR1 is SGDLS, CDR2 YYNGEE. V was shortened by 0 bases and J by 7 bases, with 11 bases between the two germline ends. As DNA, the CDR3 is TGTGCCAGCAGCGTAGAGGGCGTGGGGCAGCCCCAGCATTTT. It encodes CASSVEGVGQPQHF.

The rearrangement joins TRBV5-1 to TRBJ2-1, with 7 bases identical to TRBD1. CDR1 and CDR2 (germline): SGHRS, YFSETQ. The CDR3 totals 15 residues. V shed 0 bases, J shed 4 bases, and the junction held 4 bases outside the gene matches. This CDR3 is CASSLEDRRYNEQFF. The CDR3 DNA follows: TGCGCCAGCAGCTTGGAGGACAGGCGATACAATGAGCAGTTCTTC.

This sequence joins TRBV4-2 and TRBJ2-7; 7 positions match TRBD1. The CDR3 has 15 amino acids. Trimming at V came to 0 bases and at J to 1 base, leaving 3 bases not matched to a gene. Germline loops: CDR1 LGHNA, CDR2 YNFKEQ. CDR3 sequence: CASSQDWTGSYEQYF. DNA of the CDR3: TGTGCCAGCAGCCAAGACTGGACAGGTTCCTACGAGCAGTACTTC.

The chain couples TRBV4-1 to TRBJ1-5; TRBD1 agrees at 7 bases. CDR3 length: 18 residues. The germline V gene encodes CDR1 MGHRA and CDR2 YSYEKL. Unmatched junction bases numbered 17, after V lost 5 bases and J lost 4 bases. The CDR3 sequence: CASSTTYDRVQKNQPQHF. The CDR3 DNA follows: TGCGCCAGCAGCACAACCTACGACAGGGTGCAAAAAAATCAGCCCCAGCATTTT.

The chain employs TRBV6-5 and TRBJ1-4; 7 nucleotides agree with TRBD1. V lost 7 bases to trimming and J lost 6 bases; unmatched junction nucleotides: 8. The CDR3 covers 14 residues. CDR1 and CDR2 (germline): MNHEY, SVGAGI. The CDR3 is CASNRRGGDEKLFF. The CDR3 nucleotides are TGTGCCAGCAATCGCAGGGGGGGCGATGAAAAACTGTTTTTT.

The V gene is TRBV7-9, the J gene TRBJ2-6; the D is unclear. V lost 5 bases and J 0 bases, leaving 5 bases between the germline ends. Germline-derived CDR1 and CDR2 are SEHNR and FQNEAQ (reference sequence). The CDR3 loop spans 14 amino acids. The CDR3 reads CASSRTSGANVLTF. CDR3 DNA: TGTGCCAGCAGCCGTACCTCTGGGGCCAACGTCCTGACTTTC.